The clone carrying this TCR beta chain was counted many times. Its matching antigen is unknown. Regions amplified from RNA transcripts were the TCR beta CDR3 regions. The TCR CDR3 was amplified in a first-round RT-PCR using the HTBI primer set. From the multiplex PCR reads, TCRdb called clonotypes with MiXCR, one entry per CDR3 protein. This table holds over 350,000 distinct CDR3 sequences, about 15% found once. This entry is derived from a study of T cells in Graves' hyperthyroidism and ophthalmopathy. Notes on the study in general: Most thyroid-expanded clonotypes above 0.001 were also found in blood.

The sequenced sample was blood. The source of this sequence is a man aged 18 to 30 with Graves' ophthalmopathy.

The CDR3 DNA sequence: TGTGCCATAGGGCGGGACAGCATCTATGGCTACACCTTC. Its translation is CAIGRDSIYGYTF. V is TRBV12-3 or TRBV12-4 and J is TRBJ1-2; TRBD1 matches 7 bases. V lost 10 bases to trimming and J lost 4 bases; unmatched junction nucleotides: 9. The CDR3 runs to 13 residues.